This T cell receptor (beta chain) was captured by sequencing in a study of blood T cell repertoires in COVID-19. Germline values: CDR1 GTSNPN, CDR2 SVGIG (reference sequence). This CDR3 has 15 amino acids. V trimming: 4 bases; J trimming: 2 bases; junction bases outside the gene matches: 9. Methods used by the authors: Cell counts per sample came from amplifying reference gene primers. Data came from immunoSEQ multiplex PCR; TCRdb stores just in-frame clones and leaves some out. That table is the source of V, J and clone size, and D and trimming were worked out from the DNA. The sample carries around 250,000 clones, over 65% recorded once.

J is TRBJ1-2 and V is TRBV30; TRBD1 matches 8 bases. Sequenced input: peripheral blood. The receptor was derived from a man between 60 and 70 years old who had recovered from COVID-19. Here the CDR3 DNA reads TGTGCCTGGAAGCCCCGGACAGGGACCAACTATGGCTACACCTTC. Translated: CAWKPRTGTNYGYTF.